This record concerns one TCR beta chain sequence. The specificity of this receptor is unknown. The record has no base qualities; no much larger clone is one base away. Each donor gave one peripheral blood draw, averaging approximately 0.12 L, which was collected into heparinised tubes. Using a panel that included CD45RO, CCR7, CD25, CD127, CD95 and CD27, naive, central memory, regulatory and stem cell-like memory CD4+ T cells were sorted on a BD FACSAria II. A purity above 95% was achieved for all sorted populations. Right away, PBMCs were isolated by Lymphoprep density gradient centrifugation and were stained directly, with no culture step. So that batch effects would be minimized, each experiment stained and sorted samples in pairs, pairing one healthy donor with one patient. The CDR3, from cysteine to phenylalanine, totals 14 residues. Only the CDR3 part of the read is kept: 42 bases, read in frame from the first base. Via the germline V gene (reference sequence), CDR1 is MNHEY and CDR2 SMNVEV. V and J lose 8 bases and 9 bases, and a span of 17 bases separates them.

This sample was included in a study of beta chain features in type 1 diabetes listed by TCRdb under 2018. Notes on the research overall: No differences in mean age, gender distribution, total cell number or subset yield were found between patients and healthy donors. Across all samples, fewer than 110,000,000 sorted cells were examined, and cell number per subset correlated strongly with RNA yield. In the study, TCRB repertoires of sorted circulating CD4+ T cell subsets from recently diagnosed type 1 diabetes patients were compared with those of matched healthy donors. Naive and central memory subsets were obtained from all 30 or so donors, but regulatory and stem cell-like memory subsets were isolated from only 8 patients and roughly eight healthy donors.

All of the isolated RNA was reverse transcribed with the High Capacity cDNA Reverse Transcription Kit, so expressed TCRB transcripts were sequenced. Deep immunoSEQ sequencing was performed on naive, central memory and regulatory T cell samples, with an average of about 4 million total reads per sample. After sorted cells were lysed in RLT buffer, RNA was extracted with DNase-treated RNeasy Micro or Mini kits, with the choice depending on cell number. To prevent cross-contamination, each cell subset was processed individually, whereas patient and healthy donor samples were processed jointly. The immunoSEQ multiplex PCR was used to amplify TCRB sequences from cDNA, yielding 87-bp fragments that span the CDR3 region. Amplicons were sequenced on the Illumina HiSeq platform. Turning to the authors' computational methods: Synthetic template baselines were used to correct PCR bias computationally, reads within Hamming distance 2 were collapsed together, and singletons that could not be merged were discarded. Reads were aligned against IMGT to assign V, D and J genes, CDR3 length and insertions or deletions at six rearrangement sites. Within each subset, clonotype counts were normalized to sorted cell number, after which true diversity and Gini coefficients were computed with the tcR R package. Repertoire sharing was quantified using the overlap coefficient calculated on TCRB nucleotide sequences. As stored in TCRdb, this immuneACCESS dataset retains in-frame rearrangements with V and J assigned. A fraction of the clones does not appear; measured against another copy, unresolved V genes explain less than half of the discrepancy, and the remainder lacks a known reason. V and J calls and clone size are those listed in that table; D and trimming were worked out from the DNA. This sample gives some 150,000 clones in total; around 51% of them show up just once. The ten largest clonotypes hold roughly 0.43% of the sample.

Overall study outcomes, separate from this receptor: Fewer insertions and more nucleotide deletions at VDJ recombination sites were observed in patients with type 1 diabetes, implying thymic rearrangement abnormalities. The naive, central memory and regulatory TCRB repertoires appeared to resemble one another more closely among patients than among healthy donors. Because small numbers of individuals were included in the HLA sub-analyses, any influence of HLA type on TCRB rearrangement was left unresolved. PCR might favor shorter templates, but patient and control samples were amplified and corrected together, so any skew would affect both groups equally. Because cDNA was sequenced instead of genomic DNA, activated cells with high expression could be over-represented, although the groups did not differ in activation or CD3 levels. In all four CD4+ subsets, TCRB CDR3 length was moderately but significantly shorter in type 1 diabetes patients.

The TCR sequence derives from a man younger than 30 in good health. The sequence is built from TRBV27 and TRBJ1-6; TRBD1 could be the D gene, as 5 bases match. What was sequenced was Tregs from blood. Read against the paper, the sample's cell subset or site label means: regulatory CD4+ T cells. The sequenced DNA is TGTGCCAGCCCCGTCGAGGGAGGGGCTTCACCCCTCCACTTT. The resulting protein is CASPVEGGASPLHF.